One T cell receptor beta chain is described in this entry. What it recognizes is unknown. Using immunoSEQ multiplex PCR, the repertoire was profiled, and TCRdb retains in-frame clones only, with some absent. The top ten clones hold roughly 0.56% of a sample with some 1,100,000 clones, around 78% of them seen once. This sample was taken from a study of shared clonotypes between healthy human individuals. Overall study findings and caveats: The small donor group covered limited genetic and exposure diversity.

V trimming: 6 bases; J trimming: 5 bases; junction bases outside the gene matches: 2. The CDR3 extends over 14 amino acids. CDR1 and CDR2 (germline): LNHDA, SQIVND (reference sequence). Sequenced material: memory CD4+ T cells from PBMCs. Subset indicated: CD45RA-negative fraction. The genes are TRBV19 and TRBJ2-1; TRBD2 aligns across 12 bases. The receptor comes from a man aged 18 to 29 in good health. Some clones in this sample may be carry-over from other donors' samples. CDR3 region: CASSLAGGDNEQFF. For the CDR3, the DNA is TGTGCCAGTAGCCTAGCGGGAGGGGACAATGAGCAGTTCTTC.